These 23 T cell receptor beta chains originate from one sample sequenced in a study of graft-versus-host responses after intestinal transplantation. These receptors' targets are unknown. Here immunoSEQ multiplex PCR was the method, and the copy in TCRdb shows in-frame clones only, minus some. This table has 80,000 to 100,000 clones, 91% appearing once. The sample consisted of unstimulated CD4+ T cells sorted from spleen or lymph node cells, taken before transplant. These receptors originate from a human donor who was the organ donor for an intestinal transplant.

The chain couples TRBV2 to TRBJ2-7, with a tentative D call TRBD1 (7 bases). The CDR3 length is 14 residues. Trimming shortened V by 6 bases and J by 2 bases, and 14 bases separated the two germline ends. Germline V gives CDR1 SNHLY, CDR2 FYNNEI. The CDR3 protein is CASSRQGGAYEQYF. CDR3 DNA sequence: TGTGCCAGCAGCCGACAGGGAGGCGCCTACGAGCAGTACTTC.

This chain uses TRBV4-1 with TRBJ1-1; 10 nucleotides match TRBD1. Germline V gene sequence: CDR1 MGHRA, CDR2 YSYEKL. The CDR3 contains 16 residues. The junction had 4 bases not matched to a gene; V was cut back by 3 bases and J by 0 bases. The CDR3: CASSHVGTGVNTEAFF. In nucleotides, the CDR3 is TGCGCCAGCAGCCATGTAGGGACAGGGGTGAACACTGAAGCTTTCTTT.

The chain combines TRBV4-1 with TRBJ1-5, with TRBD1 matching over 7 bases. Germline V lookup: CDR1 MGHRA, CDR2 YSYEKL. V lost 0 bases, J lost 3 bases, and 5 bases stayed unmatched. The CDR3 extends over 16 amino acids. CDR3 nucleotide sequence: TGCGCCAGCAGCCAAGATTCCGGACAGGACAATCAGCCCCAGCATTTT. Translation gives CASSQDSGQDNQPQHF.

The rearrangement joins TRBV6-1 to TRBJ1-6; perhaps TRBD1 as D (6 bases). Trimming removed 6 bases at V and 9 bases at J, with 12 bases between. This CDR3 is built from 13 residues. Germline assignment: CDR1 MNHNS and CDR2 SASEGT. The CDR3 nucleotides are TGTGCCAGCAGGGACCGGACAGTTTCACCCCTCCACTTT. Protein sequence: CASRDRTVSPLHF.

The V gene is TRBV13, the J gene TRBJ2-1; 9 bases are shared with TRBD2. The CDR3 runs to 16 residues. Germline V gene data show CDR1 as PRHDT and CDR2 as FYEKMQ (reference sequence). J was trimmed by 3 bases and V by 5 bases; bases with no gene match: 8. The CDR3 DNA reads TGTGCCAGCAGCACCGCTAGCGGGGCTATCTACAATGAGCAGTTCTTC. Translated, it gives CASSTASGAIYNEQFF.

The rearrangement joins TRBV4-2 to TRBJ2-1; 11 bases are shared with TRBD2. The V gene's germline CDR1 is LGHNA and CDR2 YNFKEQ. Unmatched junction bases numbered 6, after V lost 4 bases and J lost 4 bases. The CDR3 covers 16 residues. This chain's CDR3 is CASSLSGTSGYNEQFF. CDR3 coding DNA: TGTGCCAGCAGCCTTTCCGGGACTAGCGGTTACAATGAGCAGTTCTTC.

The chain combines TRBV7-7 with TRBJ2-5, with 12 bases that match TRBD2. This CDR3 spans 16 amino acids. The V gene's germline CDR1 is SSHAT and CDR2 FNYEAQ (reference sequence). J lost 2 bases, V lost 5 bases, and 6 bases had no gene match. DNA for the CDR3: TGTGCCAGCAGCACTCAACTAGCGGGGGGTCAAGAGACCCAGTACTTC. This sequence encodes CASSTQLAGGQETQYF. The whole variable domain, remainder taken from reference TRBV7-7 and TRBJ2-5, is GAGVSQSPRYKVTKRGQDVTLRCDPISSHATLYWYQQALGQGPEFLTYFNYEAQPDKSGLPSDRFSAERPEGSISTLTIQRTEQRDSAMYRCASSTQLAGGQETQYFGPGTRLLVL.

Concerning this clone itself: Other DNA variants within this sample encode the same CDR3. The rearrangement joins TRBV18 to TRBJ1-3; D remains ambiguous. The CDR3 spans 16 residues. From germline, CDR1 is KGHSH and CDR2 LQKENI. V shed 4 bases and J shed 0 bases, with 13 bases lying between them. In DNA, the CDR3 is TGTGCCAGCTCACTCCCTCGACTGTCCTCTGGAAACACCATATATTTT. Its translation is CASSLPRLSSGNTIYF. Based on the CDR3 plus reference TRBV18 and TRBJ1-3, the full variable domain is NAGVMQNPRHLVRRRGQEARLRCSPMKGHSHVYWYRQLPEEGLKFMVYLQKENIIDESGMPKERFSAEFPKEGPSILRIQQVVRGDSAAYFCASSLPRLSSGNTIYFGEGSWLTVV.

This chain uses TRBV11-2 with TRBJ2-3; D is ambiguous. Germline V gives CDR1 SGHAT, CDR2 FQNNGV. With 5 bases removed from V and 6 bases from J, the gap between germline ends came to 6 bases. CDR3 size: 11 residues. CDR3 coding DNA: TGTGCCAGCAGCCACTACGATACGCAGTATTTT. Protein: CASSHYDTQYF.

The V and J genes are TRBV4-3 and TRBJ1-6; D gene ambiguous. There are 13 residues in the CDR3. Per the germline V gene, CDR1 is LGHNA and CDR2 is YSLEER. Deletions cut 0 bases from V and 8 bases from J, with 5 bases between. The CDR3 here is CASSQDTDSPLHF. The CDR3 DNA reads TGCGCCAGCAGCCAAGATACGGATTCACCCCTCCACTTT.

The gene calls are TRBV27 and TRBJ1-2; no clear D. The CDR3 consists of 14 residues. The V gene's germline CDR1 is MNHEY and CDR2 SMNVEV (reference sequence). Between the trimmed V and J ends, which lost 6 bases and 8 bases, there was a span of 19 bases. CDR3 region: CASRPGLTLLGYTF. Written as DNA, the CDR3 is TGTGCCAGCAGACCCGGACTGACCCTATTAGGCTACACCTTC.

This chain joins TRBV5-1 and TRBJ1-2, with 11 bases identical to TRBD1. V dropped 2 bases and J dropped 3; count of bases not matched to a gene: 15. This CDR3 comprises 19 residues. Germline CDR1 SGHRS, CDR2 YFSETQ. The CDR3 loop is CASSLLMLDRGLGDYGYTF. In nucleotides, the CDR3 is TGCGCCAGCAGCTTACTAATGCTGGACAGGGGGCTCGGGGACTATGGCTACACCTTC.

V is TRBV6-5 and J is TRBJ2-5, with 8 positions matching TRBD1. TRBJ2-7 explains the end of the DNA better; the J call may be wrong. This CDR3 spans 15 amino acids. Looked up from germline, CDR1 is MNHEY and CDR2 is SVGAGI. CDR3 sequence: CASSYIGQGNYEQYF. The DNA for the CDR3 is TGTGCCAGCAGTTACATCGGACAGGGAAACTACGAGCAGTACTTC.

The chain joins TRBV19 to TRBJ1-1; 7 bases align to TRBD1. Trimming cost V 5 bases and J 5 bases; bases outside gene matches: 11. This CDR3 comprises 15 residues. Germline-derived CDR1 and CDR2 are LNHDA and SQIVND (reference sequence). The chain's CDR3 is CASSPTGRGKTEAFF. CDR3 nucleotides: TGTGCCAGTAGTCCTACGGGCAGGGGGAAGACTGAAGCTTTCTTT. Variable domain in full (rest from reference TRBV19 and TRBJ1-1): DGGITQSPKYLFRKEGQNVTLSCEQNLNHDAMYWYRQDPGQGLRLIYYSQIVNDFQKGDIAEGYSVSREKKESFPLTVTSAQKNPTAFYLCASSPTGRGKTEAFFGQGTRLTVV.

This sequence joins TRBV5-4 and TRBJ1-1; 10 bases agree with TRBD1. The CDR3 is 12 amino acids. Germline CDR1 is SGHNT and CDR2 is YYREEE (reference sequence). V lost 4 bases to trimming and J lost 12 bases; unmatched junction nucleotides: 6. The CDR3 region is CASSTPGQGTFF. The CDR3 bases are TGTGCCAGCAGCACCCCGGGACAGGGGACTTTCTTT.

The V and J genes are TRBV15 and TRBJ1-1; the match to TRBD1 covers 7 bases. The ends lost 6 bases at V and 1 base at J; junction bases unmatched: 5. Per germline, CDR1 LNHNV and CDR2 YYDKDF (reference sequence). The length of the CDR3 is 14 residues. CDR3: CATREGDRNTEAFF. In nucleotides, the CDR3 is TGTGCCACCAGAGAGGGGGACAGGAACACTGAAGCTTTCTTT.

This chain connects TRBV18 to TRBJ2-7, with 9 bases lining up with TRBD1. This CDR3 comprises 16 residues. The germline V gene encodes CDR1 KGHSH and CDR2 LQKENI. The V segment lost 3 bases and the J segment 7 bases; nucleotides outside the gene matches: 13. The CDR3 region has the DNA TGTGCCAGCTCACCTCTAACCGGGACAGGGATCAGAGAGCAGTACTTC. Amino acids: CASSPLTGTGIREQYF.

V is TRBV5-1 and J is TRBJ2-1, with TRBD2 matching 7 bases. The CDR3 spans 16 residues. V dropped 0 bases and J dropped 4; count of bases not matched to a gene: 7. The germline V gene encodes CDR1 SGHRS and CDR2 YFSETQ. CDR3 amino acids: CASSLDAGEPYNEQFF. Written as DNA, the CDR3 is TGCGCCAGCAGCTTGGACGCGGGGGAGCCTTACAATGAGCAGTTCTTC.

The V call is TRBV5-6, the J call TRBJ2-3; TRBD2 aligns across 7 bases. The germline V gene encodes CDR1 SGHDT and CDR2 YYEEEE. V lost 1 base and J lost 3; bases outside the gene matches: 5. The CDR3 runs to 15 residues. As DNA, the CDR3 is TGTGCCAGCAGCTTGTTTAGGACTAGGACAGATACGCAGTATTTT. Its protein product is CASSLFRTRTDTQYF.

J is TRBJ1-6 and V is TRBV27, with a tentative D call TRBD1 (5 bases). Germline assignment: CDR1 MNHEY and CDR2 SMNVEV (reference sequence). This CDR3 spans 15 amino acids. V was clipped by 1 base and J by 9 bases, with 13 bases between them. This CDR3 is CASSLLAGMASPLHF. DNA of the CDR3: TGTGCCAGCAGTTTATTGGCAGGGATGGCTTCACCCCTCCACTTT.

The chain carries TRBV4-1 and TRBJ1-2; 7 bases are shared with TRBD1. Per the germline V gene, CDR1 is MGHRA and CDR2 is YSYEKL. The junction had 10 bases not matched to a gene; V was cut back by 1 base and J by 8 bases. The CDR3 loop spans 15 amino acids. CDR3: CASSQGGTGDIGYTF. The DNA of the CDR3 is TGCGCCAGCAGCCAAGGCGGTACAGGGGATATAGGCTACACCTTC.

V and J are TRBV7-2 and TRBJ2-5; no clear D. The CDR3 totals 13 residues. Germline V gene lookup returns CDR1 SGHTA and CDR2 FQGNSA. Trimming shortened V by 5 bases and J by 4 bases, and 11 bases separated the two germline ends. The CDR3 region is CASSAHFGETQYF. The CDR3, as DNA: TGTGCCAGCAGCGCCCACTTCGGAGAGACCCAGTACTTC.

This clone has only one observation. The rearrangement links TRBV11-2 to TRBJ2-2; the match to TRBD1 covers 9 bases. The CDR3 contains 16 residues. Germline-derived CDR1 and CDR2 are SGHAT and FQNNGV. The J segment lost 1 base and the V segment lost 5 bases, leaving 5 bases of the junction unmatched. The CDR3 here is CASSRTGGRNTGELFF. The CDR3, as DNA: TGTGCCAGCAGCAGAACAGGGGGCAGGAACACCGGGGAGCTGTTTTTT.